This T cell receptor beta chain was captured in a study of metastatic and nonmetastatic thyroid tumors. Study at large: Samples came from malignant and benign thyroid patients, and repertoires were compared across blood and tumor or nodule tissue. Study-wide results and limits: The study reportedly found significantly higher TCR beta diversity in malignant thyroid tumors than benign nodules, in blood and tumor.

The authors' processing: Between-group CDR3 differences, defined by clinicopathological status, yielded a distant-metastasis classifier for papillary thyroid cancer. TCRdb re-analyzed the PCR reads using MiXCR. In this record, the V and J calls reflect TCRdb's handling and not the investigators' own analysis. This table has about 21,000 clones, around 17% appearing once. The CDR3 length is 12 residues. Looked up from germline, CDR1 is MDHEN and CDR2 is SYDVKM. V was trimmed by 6 bases and J by 4 bases, leaving 8 bases between them. This clone was counted ten times or more. The antigen is unknown. Other DNA sequences of this sample code for an identical CDR3. No treatment had been given to any patient before thyroid surgery.

The receptor's source is a male donor with papillary thyroid cancer or a benign thyroid nodule (not recorded which). Some clones in this sample may be carry-over from other donors' samples. V gene TRBV28 combines with J gene TRBJ2-3; D gene unclear. The sample taken for sequencing was blood. The CDR3 protein is CASSPVADTQYF. The CDR3 coding sequence is TGTGCCAGCAGCCCGGTGGCAGATACGCAGTATTTT.